The T cell receptor (beta chain) described here comes from a study of T cell responses to AZD1222 COVID-19 vaccine. The germline V gene has CDR1 SGHAT and CDR2 FQNNGV. The ends were cut back, 4 bases at V and 3 bases at J, with 14 bases in the middle. This CDR3 has 15 residues. Notes on this clone: Its antigen is unknown.

The data were produced by immunoSEQ multiplex PCR, yet TCRdb's version contains in-frame clones alone and is incomplete. The data contain approximately 130,000 clones, about 88% of them singletons. Study observations and caveats: The study identified only 6 or 7 AZD1222 recipients as seropositive at baseline. An increase in Spike-specific TCR breadth and depth was observed after two AZD1222 doses.

Specimen: peripheral blood, collected 28 days after the second AZD1222 dose. The TCR was taken from an adult who received the AZD1222 COVID-19 vaccine. This chain connects TRBV11-2 to TRBJ2-3; the D gene is possibly TRBD1 (6 bases). In DNA form, the CDR3 reads TGTGCCAGCAGCTCTAGTGGGGGCGGGACAGATACGCAGTATTTT. It yields the protein CASSSSGGGTDTQYF.